These 11 T cell receptor beta chains came from one sample sequenced in a study of cytomegalovirus exposure and HLA in healthy donors. Vbeta (60) and Jbeta (13) primers were used in the PCR. Some clones are missing from TCRdb's copy, which holds only in-frame ones; the method was immunoSEQ multiplex PCR. The repertoire includes about 180,000 clones, around 80% of them detected once, and approximately 1.3% sits in the top ten. The sequenced material came from PBMCs. These receptors were obtained from a man between 18 and 29 years old in good health and CMV-seronegative.

The V gene is TRBV7-9, the J gene TRBJ1-1; D remains unclear. CDR1 is SEHNR, CDR2 FQNEAQ, per germline (reference sequence). There are 13 residues in the CDR3. The V end was cut by 7 bases, the J end by 3 bases, with 12 bases between. The CDR3 here is CASTFSRDTEAFF. The CDR3 region has the DNA TGTGCCAGCACCTTTAGCCGGGACACTGAAGCTTTCTTT.

V and J are TRBV29-1 and TRBJ1-2, with 10 bases matching TRBD1. CDR3 size: 13 residues. With V trimmed by 6 bases and J by 7 bases, 8 bases remained unmatched. Germline values: CDR1 SQVTM, CDR2 ANQGSEA. The CDR3 DNA reads as TGCAGCGTGGAGACAGGGGGCGCCTCTGGCTACACCTTC. Amino acids: CSVETGGASGYTF. The full variable domain, with the rest looked up from reference TRBV29-1 and TRBJ1-2, is SAVISQKPSRDICQRGTSLTIQCQVDSQVTMMFWYRQQPGQSLTLIATANQGSEATYESGFVIDKFPISRPNLTFSTLTVSNMSPEDSSIYLCSVETGGASGYTFGSGTRLTVV.

This chain links TRBV5-1 with TRBJ1-2; tentative D call: TRBD1 (5 bases). Germline CDR1 SGHRS, CDR2 YFSETQ. The CDR3 consists of 12 residues. The ends were cut back, 1 base at V and 7 bases at J, with 8 bases in the middle. CDR3 residues: CASSLYGGGYTF. The CDR3 coding sequence is TGCGCCAGCAGCTTGTACGGGGGTGGCTACACCTTC.

This chain connects TRBV19 to TRBJ2-3; 10 bases align to TRBD2. The V and J ends lost 5 bases and 7 bases, in that order; junction bases with no gene match: 9. Germline V gives CDR1 LNHDA, CDR2 SQIVND (reference sequence). The CDR3 has 15 residues. CDR3 in DNA: TGTGCCAGTAGTGACTTAGGACTAGCGGTTAATACGCAGTATTTT. Its translation is CASSDLGLAVNTQYF.

The rearrangement uses TRBV5-1 and TRBJ1-1, with TRBD1 as a possible D gene (6 bases). CDR1 is SGHRS, CDR2 YFSETQ, per germline. The V gene lost 0 bases and the J gene lost 2 bases, with 11 bases spanning the gap. CDR3 length: 15 amino acids. The CDR3 DNA reads TGCGCCAGCAGCTTGGCCAGGGGACGCAACACTGAAGCTTTCTTT. Its translation: CASSLARGRNTEAFF. The whole variable domain, remainder taken from reference TRBV5-1 and TRBJ1-1, is KAGVTQTPRYLIKTRGQQVTLSCSPISGHRSVSWYQQTPGQGLQFLFEYFSETQRNKGNFPGRFSGRQFSNSRSEMNVSTLELGDSALYLCASSLARGRNTEAFFGQGTRLTVV.

The chain combines TRBV19 with TRBJ2-7; 10 bases are shared with TRBD1. Germline V gene lookup returns CDR1 LNHDA and CDR2 SQIVND (reference sequence). J lost 2 bases, V lost 4 bases, and 8 bases had no gene match. CDR3 size: 16 residues. CDR3 sequence (DNA): TGTGCCAGTAGTAATAAACGGGGACAGGGGACCTACGAGCAGTACTTC. It specifies CASSNKRGQGTYEQYF.

This clone has more than one count but fewer than ten. The gene calls are TRBV18 and TRBJ2-2, with no clear D. Germline loops: CDR1 KGHSH, CDR2 LQKENI. The CDR3 covers 16 residues. Trimming stripped 1 base from V and 0 bases from J, with 9 bases between. The CDR3 loop is CASSPLTGANTGELFF. For the CDR3, the DNA is TGTGCCAGCTCACCACTTACGGGTGCGAACACCGGGGAGCTGTTTTTT.

This clone was detected only once. This chain connects TRBV9 to TRBJ2-4, with D possibly matching TRBD2 (6 bases). Germline lookup yields CDR1 SGDLS and CDR2 YYNGEE. The CDR3 runs to 16 residues. V lost 3 bases and J lost 0, with 13 bases in between. Written as DNA, the CDR3 is TGTGCCAGCAGCGCGCGGGAAGGCCTAGCCAAAAACATTCAGTACTTC. It codes for CASSAREGLAKNIQYF.

The J gene is TRBJ2-5, the V gene TRBV4-3; 9 bases agree with TRBD1. The CDR3 is 13 amino acids. The J segment lost 7 bases and the V segment lost 3 bases, leaving 3 bases of the junction unmatched. Germline CDR1 reads LGHNA; CDR2 reads YSLEER. The DNA for the CDR3 is TGCGCCAGCAGCCAGGGACAGGGTGGGACCCAGTACTTC. This gives the protein CASSQGQGGTQYF.

This clone was recorded only once. J is TRBJ2-2 and V is TRBV28; 10 bases match TRBD2. Trimming took 8 bases from V and 6 from J; bases not matched to a gene: 3. Germline values: CDR1 MDHEN, CDR2 SYDVKM. The CDR3 runs 13 residues. CDR3 DNA sequence: TGTGCCAGCCTTAGCGGGGGGCCCGGGGAGCTGTTTTTT. It yields the protein CASLSGGPGELFF.

This chain links TRBV7-3 with TRBJ2-2; TRBD2 might be the D (5 bases). The CDR3 has 13 amino acids. CDR1 is SGHTA and CDR2 is FQGTGA in the germline V gene. V was pared by 5 bases and J by 7 bases, with 11 bases between. CDR3 loop: CASSAGLSGELFF. CDR3 coding DNA: TGTGCCAGCAGCGCGGGTCTTAGCGGGGAGCTGTTTTTT.